This passage covers 21 T cell receptor beta chains from one sample sequenced in a study of shared clonotypes between healthy human individuals. TCRdb's copy holds only in-frame clones and misses some; the assay was immunoSEQ multiplex PCR. The data show over a million clones, with 96% seen just once and roughly 1.1% held by the top ten. Sample: naive CD4+ T cells sorted from blood. Described subset: CD45RA+ positively selected. These TCRs come from a man between 25 and 39 years old in good health.

The chain employs TRBV28 and TRBJ2-1; D gene uncertain. The CDR3 extends over 12 amino acids. The V end was cut by 2 bases, the J end by 8 bases, with 7 bases between. Germline V CDR1 and CDR2: MDHEN, SYDVKM. The CDR3 nucleotides are TGTGCCAGCAGTTTAGTAGGAGATGAGCAGTTCTTC. It specifies CASSLVGDEQFF.

The chain has TRBV11-2 and TRBJ2-1; D is tentatively TRBD1 or TRBD2 (5 bases each). The V and J ends lost 4 bases and 6 bases respectively, with 13 bases between them. CDR3 length equals 14 residues. CDR1 and CDR2 (germline): SGHAT, FQNNGV. CDR3 DNA: TGTGCCAGCAGCTCGAACTGGGACGGCAATGAGCAGTTCTTC. Protein product: CASSSNWDGNEQFF.

This chain uses TRBV6-1 with TRBJ1-2; TRBD1 might be the D (5 bases). This CDR3 is 13 amino acids long. The germline V gene has CDR1 MNHNS and CDR2 SASEGT. Trimming pared 1 base from V and 7 bases from J, leaving 10 bases between. This CDR3 reads CASSEVPRAGYTF. DNA of the CDR3: TGTGCCAGCAGTGAAGTCCCCAGGGCTGGCTACACCTTC.

The chain combines TRBV18 with TRBJ2-4, with D unclear. There are 16 residues in the CDR3. Germline CDR1 and CDR2: KGHSH and LQKENI. Trimming took 3 bases from V and 0 from J, leaving 12 bases between them. The CDR3 nucleotides read TGTGCCAGCTCACCGCCGACAAACCTAGCCAAAAACATTCAGTACTTC. Translation gives CASSPPTNLAKNIQYF.

This chain connects TRBV6-1 to TRBJ2-7; 8 bases line up with TRBD1. This CDR3 has 13 amino acids. Germline V gene data show CDR1 as MNHNS and CDR2 as SASEGT. The J segment lost 7 bases and the V segment lost 6 bases, leaving 8 bases of the junction unmatched. CDR3 in DNA: TGTGCCAGCAGCCGACAGGGGTGGCATGAGCAGTACTTC. It is translated as CASSRQGWHEQYF.

The chain has TRBV29-1 and TRBJ2-3; TRBD1 is a possible D gene (6 bases). This CDR3 is built from 12 residues. V lost 6 bases and J lost 6, with 13 bases in between. Germline V CDR1 and CDR2: SQVTM, ANQGSEA. The CDR3 sequence is CSVAPGQDTQYF. In DNA, the CDR3 is TGCAGCGTGGCTCCTGGACAGGATACGCAGTATTTT.

The chain has TRBV7-3 and TRBJ2-2, with TRBD2 matching 11 bases. J lost 4 bases, V lost 5 bases, and 3 bases had no gene match. The CDR3 has 15 amino acids. CDR1 is SGHTA and CDR2 is FQGTGA in the germline V gene. CDR3 bases: TGTGCCAGCAGCCAAGGACTAGCGGGCACCGGGGAGCTGTTTTTT. This sequence encodes CASSQGLAGTGELFF. The full variable domain, with the rest looked up from reference TRBV7-3 and TRBJ2-2, is GAGVSQTPSNKVTEKGKYVELRCDPISGHTALYWYRQSLGQGPEFLIYFQGTGAADDSGLPNDRFFAVRPEGSVSTLKIQRTERGDSAVYLCASSQGLAGTGELFFGEGSRLTVL.

The gene calls are TRBV6-5 and TRBJ1-4; tentative D call: TRBD1 (5 bases). This CDR3 has 14 residues. The germline gives CDR1 MNHEY, CDR2 SVGAGI. Between the trimmed V and J ends, which lost 5 bases and 10 bases, there was a span of 17 bases. The CDR3 loop is CASSARTLGGKLFF. In DNA, the CDR3 is TGTGCCAGCAGTGCGAGGACATTAGGAGGAAAACTGTTTTTT.

This chain joins TRBV2 and TRBJ2-2; 14 nucleotides agree with TRBD2. The CDR3 loop spans 17 amino acids. The ends lost 7 bases at V and 7 bases at J; junction bases unmatched: 11. Germline CDR1 reads SNHLY; CDR2 reads FYNNEI. The CDR3 region has the DNA TGTGCCAGCAAATGGGGCCCCGGGACTAGCGGGGGCGGGGAGCTGTTTTTT. As protein: CASKWGPGTSGGGELFF.

This clone has just a few counts. The J gene is TRBJ2-7, the V gene TRBV10-2; no clear D gene. The germline V gene encodes CDR1 WSHSY and CDR2 SAAADI. The CDR3 sequence is 13 residues long. V lost 4 bases to trimming and J lost 3 bases, with 10 bases between them. The CDR3 nucleotides are TGCGCCAGCAGTGGCCAATCTTTCTACGAGCAGTACTTC. Protein sequence: CASSGQSFYEQYF.

The count of this clone is one. The chain combines TRBV7-3 with TRBJ2-7; D might be TRBD1 (6 bases). The CDR3 consists of 14 residues. Per germline, CDR1 SGHTA and CDR2 FQGTGA. The V end lost 2 bases, the J end lost 5 bases, and 13 bases lay between the germline ends. The CDR3 DNA is TGTGCCAGCAGCTTAGACACAGGGATCAACGAGCAGTACTTC. This sequence encodes CASSLDTGINEQYF.

The table lists this clone with a count of one. The V and J genes are TRBV10-1 and TRBJ2-1, with 8 bases lining up with TRBD1. Germline CDR1 and CDR2: WNHNN and SYGVQD (reference sequence). Trimming cost V 6 bases and J 8 bases; bases outside gene matches: 12. The CDR3 consists of 15 residues. CDR3 nucleotides: TGCGCCAGCAGACTAGACAGGGGTATTTATTATGAGCAGTTCTTC. It translates to CASRLDRGIYYEQFF.

This chain connects TRBV15 to TRBJ2-5; D possibly corresponds to TRBD2 (6 bases). Germline lookup yields CDR1 LNHNV and CDR2 YYDKDF (reference sequence). There are 15 residues in the CDR3. V shed 4 bases and J shed 5 bases, with 17 bases lying between them. CDR3 amino acids: CATSKHRERGETQYF. The CDR3 DNA sequence: TGTGCCACCAGCAAACACCGGGAGAGGGGTGAGACCCAGTACTTC.

CDR3 sequence reads: CASREGTGVTGELFF. The CDR3 DNA follows: TGTGCCAGCAGGGAGGGAACAGGGGTCACCGGGGAGCTGTTTTTT. The rearrangement uses TRBV2 and TRBJ2-2, with a possible D match to TRBD1 (7 bases). V was shortened by 6 bases and J by 4 bases, with 15 bases between the two germline ends. CDR3 length equals 15 residues. CDR1 is SNHLY, CDR2 FYNNEI, per germline.

Points on this clone: Other DNA sequences in this specimen translate into the identical CDR3. The V and J genes are TRBV7-2 and TRBJ2-3; D uncertain. Trimming shortened V by 3 bases and J by 5 bases, and 3 bases separated the two germline ends. Germline V gene sequence: CDR1 SGHTA, CDR2 FQGNSA. The CDR3 consists of 11 residues. The DNA of the CDR3 is TGTGCCAGCAGCTTTGGAGATACGCAGTATTTT. It translates to CASSFGDTQYF.

The chain uses TRBV9 and TRBJ2-2, with 7 nucleotides matching TRBD2. Germline V gives CDR1 SGDLS, CDR2 YYNGEE. The CDR3 contains 17 residues. V was pared by 3 bases and J by 1 base, with 9 bases of the junction left unmatched. CDR3 in amino acids: CASSGPRASGNTGELFF. The CDR3 coding sequence is TGTGCCAGCAGCGGCCCCCGAGCTAGCGGGAACACCGGGGAGCTGTTTTTT.

This chain connects TRBV6-1 to TRBJ1-2; D possibly corresponds to TRBD1 (5 bases). The CDR3 has 12 residues. Trimming removed 11 bases from V and 8 bases from J, with 18 bases in between. Germline V gene data show CDR1 as MNHNS and CDR2 as SASEGT. CDR3 loop: CAGSPQGYGYTF. The CDR3 DNA reads TGTGCCGGGAGTCCGCAGGGTTACGGCTACACCTTC.

This chain joins TRBV9 and TRBJ2-2; the D call may be TRBD1 or TRBD2 (5 bases each). Trimming cost V 2 bases and J 4 bases, with 12 bases left between them. CDR3 size: 15 residues. Germline lookup yields CDR1 SGDLS and CDR2 YYNGEE. CDR3 protein: CASSVYLGTTGELFF. In DNA form, the CDR3 reads TGTGCCAGCAGCGTGTACCTTGGGACCACCGGGGAGCTGTTTTTT.

The chain recombines TRBV5-8 with TRBJ1-5, with a possible D match to TRBD1 (6 bases). Per the germline V gene, CDR1 is SGHTS and CDR2 is YDEGEE. V shed 4 bases and J shed 0 bases, with 11 bases lying between them. The CDR3 sequence is 15 residues long. Written as DNA, the CDR3 is TGTGCCAGCAGCCCCGGACAGTATAGCAATCAGCCCCAGCATTTT. Its protein is CASSPGQYSNQPQHF. Together with reference TRBV5-8 and TRBJ1-5, the CDR3 gives the full variable domain: EAGVTQSPTHLIKTRGQQATLRCSPISGHTSVYWYQQALGLGLQFLLWYDEGEERNRGNFPPRFSGRQFPNYSSELNVNALELEDSALYLCASSPGQYSNQPQHFGDGTRLSIL.

The chain has TRBV28 and TRBJ1-4; no reliable D call. The CDR3 covers 11 residues. The germline V gene has CDR1 MDHEN and CDR2 SYDVKM. Trimming pared 4 bases from V and 7 bases from J, leaving 4 bases between. The CDR3 is CASSSPEKLFF. CDR3 in DNA: TGTGCCAGCAGTTCCCCTGAAAAACTGTTTTTT.

The gene calls are TRBV7-9 and TRBJ2-2; 7 bases match TRBD1. The germline V gene has CDR1 SEHNR and CDR2 FQNEAQ (reference sequence). The CDR3 runs 15 residues. After removal of 5 bases from V and 5 bases from J, the junction contained 8 bases not matched to a gene. Here the CDR3 reads CASSARDSYTGELFF. The DNA of the CDR3 is TGTGCCAGCAGCGCGAGGGACAGCTATACCGGGGAGCTGTTTTTT.